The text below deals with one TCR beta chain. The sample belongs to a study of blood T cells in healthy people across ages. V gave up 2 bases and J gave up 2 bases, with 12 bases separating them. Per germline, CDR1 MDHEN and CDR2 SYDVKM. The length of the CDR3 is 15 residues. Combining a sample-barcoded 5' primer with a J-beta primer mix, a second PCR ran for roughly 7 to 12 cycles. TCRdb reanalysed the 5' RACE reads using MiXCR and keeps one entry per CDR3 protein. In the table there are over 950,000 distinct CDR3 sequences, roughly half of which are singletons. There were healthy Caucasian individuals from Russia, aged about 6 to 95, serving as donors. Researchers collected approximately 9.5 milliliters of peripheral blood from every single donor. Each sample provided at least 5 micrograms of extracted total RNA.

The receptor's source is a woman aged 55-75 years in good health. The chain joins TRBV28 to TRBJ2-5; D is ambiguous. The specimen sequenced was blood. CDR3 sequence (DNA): TGTGCCAGCAGTTTAGTCCTCGGTCCACAAGAGACCCAGTACTTC. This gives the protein CASSLVLGPQETQYF. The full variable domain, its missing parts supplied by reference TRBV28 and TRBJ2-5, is DVKVTQSSRYLVKRTGEKVFLECVQDMDHENMFWYRQDPGLGLRLIYFSYDVKMKEKGDIPEGYSVSREKKERFSLILESASTNQTSMYLCASSLVLGPQETQYFGPGTRLLVL.